These 26 T cell receptor beta chains were sequenced from one sample in a study of cytomegalovirus exposure and HLA in healthy donors. With 60 Vbeta and 13 Jbeta primers, the PCR was carried out. Data came from immunoSEQ multiplex PCR; TCRdb stores just in-frame clones and leaves some out. This sample has about 98,000 clones, with under 75% found just once. Material: PBMCs. The receptors stem from a female donor in good health and CMV-seronegative.

The chain has TRBV6-5 and TRBJ2-3, with TRBD2 matching over 8 bases. With V trimmed by 2 bases and J by 6 bases, 7 bases remained unmatched. The CDR3 sequence is 15 residues long. Germline CDR1 and CDR2: MNHEY and SVGAGI. CDR3 protein: CASSYGTRVSDTQYF. CDR3 nucleotides: TGTGCCAGCAGTTACGGGACTAGAGTTTCGGATACGCAGTATTTT.

This sequence joins TRBV6-1 and TRBJ2-7; no reliable D call. CDR1 is MNHNS, CDR2 SASEGT, per germline. The CDR3 runs 13 residues. Trimming stripped 1 base from V and 0 bases from J, with 4 bases between. The CDR3 DNA is TGTGCCAGCAGTGAAGGGCCCTCCTACGAGCAGTACTTC. This sequence encodes CASSEGPSYEQYF.

This clone came up once. The rearrangement uses TRBV19 and TRBJ1-2; TRBD1 is a possible D gene (5 bases). From germline, CDR1 is LNHDA and CDR2 SQIVND (reference sequence). The V and J ends lost 5 bases and 6 bases respectively, with 7 bases between them. The length of the CDR3 is 11 residues. CDR3 loop: CASSGGNGYTF. The CDR3 bases are TGTGCCAGTAGTGGGGGGAATGGCTACACCTTC.

This clone was found once. V gene TRBV5-1 combines with J gene TRBJ2-7, with 8 bases aligning to TRBD2. With 4 bases clipped from V and 2 bases from J, the junction kept 8 bases outside the gene matches. The CDR3 is 15 residues long. The germline V gene encodes CDR1 SGHRS and CDR2 YFSETQ. In DNA, the CDR3 is TGCGCCAGCAGCGGCGGAGCGGGAGTTACCTACGAGCAGTACTTC. It translates to CASSGGAGVTYEQYF.

V usage is TRBV2 and J usage is TRBJ1-5; no clear D. V was pared by 4 bases and J by 0 bases, with 7 bases between. This CDR3 is 14 amino acids long. Germline V gene data show CDR1 as SNHLY and CDR2 as FYNNEI. CDR3 DNA: TGTGCCAGCAGTGTCCCCGGTAGCAATCAGCCCCAGCATTTT. This translates into CASSVPGSNQPQHF.

The gene calls are TRBV30 and TRBJ2-7; 10 nucleotides align to TRBD2. The CDR3 has 14 amino acids. The trim removed 2 bases at V and 2 bases at J, leaving 3 bases unmatched. Looked up from germline, CDR1 is GTSNPN and CDR2 is SVGIG (reference sequence). The CDR3 here is CAWSPLAGAYEQYF. CDR3 bases: TGTGCCTGGAGTCCCCTAGCGGGAGCCTACGAGCAGTACTTC.

The chain employs TRBV10-1 and TRBJ2-2, with 11 bases identical to TRBD2. The V gene's germline CDR1 is WNHNN and CDR2 SYGVQD (reference sequence). J gave up 5 bases and V 8 bases, and 4 bases lay outside the gene matches. There are 14 residues in the CDR3. DNA of the CDR3: TGCGCCAGCTCCAGACTAGCGGGAACCGGGGAGCTGTTTTTT. Translated, it gives CASSRLAGTGELFF.

This clone was counted a few times. This sequence joins TRBV30 and TRBJ1-6; TRBD1 agrees at 9 bases. Looked up from germline, CDR1 is GTSNPN and CDR2 is SVGIG (reference sequence). V lost 2 bases to trimming and J lost 9 bases; unmatched junction nucleotides: 5. This CDR3 has 14 amino acids. CDR3 DNA sequence: TGTGCCTGGAGTCAAGGACAGGGGAGTTCACCCCTCCACTTT. Translation gives CAWSQGQGSSPLHF.

As for this clone: The junction departs from germline at one end; a sequencing error may be responsible. V usage is TRBV7-9 and J usage is TRBJ1-2; D might be TRBD1 (5 bases). Per germline, CDR1 SEHNR and CDR2 FQNEAQ (reference sequence). This CDR3 contains 15 residues. CDR3 loop: CASSLAQDNLYGYTF. The CDR3 DNA sequence: TGTGCCAGCAGCTTAGCGCAGGACAATCTCTATGGTTACACCTTC.

The chain couples TRBV11-3 to TRBJ1-1; maybe TRBD1 (5 bases). The CDR3 sequence is 15 residues long. Germline V gene lookup returns CDR1 SGHNT and CDR2 YENEEA. Between the trimmed V and J ends, which lost 5 bases and 5 bases, there was a span of 18 bases. The chain's CDR3 is CASSPTDAVGTEAFF. The DNA for the CDR3 is TGTGCCAGCAGCCCGACAGACGCGGTGGGGACTGAAGCTTTCTTT.

The chain couples TRBV6-1 to TRBJ2-7; 8 nucleotides match TRBD2. The CDR3 sequence is 16 residues long. The V gene's germline CDR1 is MNHNS and CDR2 SASEGT. V trimming: 2 bases; J trimming: 4 bases; junction bases outside the gene matches: 10. CDR3 region: CASSEPSNGRGYEQYF. The CDR3 DNA sequence: TGTGCCAGCAGTGAACCCTCCAACGGGAGGGGGTACGAGCAGTACTTC.

The chain uses TRBV7-2 and TRBJ2-1, with 10 bases aligning to TRBD2. The CDR3 extends over 14 amino acids. Germline V gene lookup returns CDR1 SGHTA and CDR2 FQGNSA. The J segment lost 10 bases and the V segment lost 4 bases, leaving 7 bases of the junction unmatched. CDR3 protein: CASSSQRGGNEQFF. CDR3 nucleotide sequence: TGTGCCAGCAGCTCGCAGCGGGGGGGCAACGAGCAGTTCTTC. The full variable domain, its missing parts supplied by reference TRBV7-2 and TRBJ2-1, is GAGVSQSPSNKVTEKGKDVELRCDPISGHTALYWYRQSLGQGLEFLIYFQGNSAPDKSGLPSDRFSAERTGGSVSTLTIQRTQQEDSAVYLCASSSQRGGNEQFFGPGTRLTVL.

The rearrangement links TRBV7-2 to TRBJ2-7, with a weak D call TRBD2 (5 bases). V lost 3 bases and J 2 bases, leaving 11 bases between the germline ends. The CDR3 has 14 amino acids. Germline CDR1 is SGHTA and CDR2 is FQGNSA. CDR3 coding DNA: TGTGCCAGCAGCTTTTACGACGGGACCTACGAGCAGTACTTC. As protein: CASSFYDGTYEQYF.

The rearrangement uses TRBV2 and TRBJ2-5; 10 bases agree with TRBD2. The germline gives CDR1 SNHLY, CDR2 FYNNEI. This CDR3 region has 16 residues. J was trimmed by 1 base and V by 1 base; bases with no gene match: 3. The CDR3: CASSEGPSGGQETQYF. Written as DNA, the CDR3 is TGTGCCAGCAGTGAAGGCCCTAGCGGGGGCCAAGAGACCCAGTACTTC.

The chain's CDR3 is CASSIRGVSGNTIYF. In DNA, the CDR3 is TGTGCCAGTAGTATACGGGGTGTCTCTGGAAACACCATATATTTT. J is TRBJ1-3 and V is TRBV19; no definite D call. Trimming shortened V by 2 bases and J by 0 bases, and 8 bases separated the two germline ends. Looked up from germline, CDR1 is LNHDA and CDR2 is SQIVND (reference sequence). The CDR3 extends over 15 amino acids.

The count of this clone is one. The V and J genes are TRBV28 and TRBJ1-5; D remains ambiguous. The CDR3 is made up of 12 amino acids. Germline V gene lookup returns CDR1 MDHEN and CDR2 SYDVKM. V was shortened by 2 bases and J by 5 bases, with 4 bases between the two germline ends. CDR3 coding DNA: TGTGCCAGCAGTTTACTACATCAGCCCCAGCATTTT. It encodes CASSLLHQPQHF.

This clone was seen a handful of times. The J gene is TRBJ2-7, the V gene TRBV7-9; D remains ambiguous. V was shortened by 1 base and J by 1 base, with 8 bases between the two germline ends. The CDR3 is made up of 14 amino acids. Looked up from germline, CDR1 is SEHNR and CDR2 is FQNEAQ (reference sequence). The CDR3 loop is CASSLGVGSYEQYF. For the CDR3, the DNA is TGTGCCAGCAGCTTAGGTGTCGGGTCCTACGAGCAGTACTTC.

This clone came up a few times. This chain uses TRBV6-1 with TRBJ1-1; TRBD1 matches at 8 bases. The CDR3 sequence is 16 residues long. Trimming at V came to 3 bases and at J to 6 bases, leaving 12 bases not matched to a gene. CDR1 is MNHNS and CDR2 is SASEGT in the germline V gene. CDR3 bases: TGTGCCAGCAGTGACGAGTTAGGGCAGGGGGCCGCTGAAGCTTTCTTT. Translated: CASSDELGQGAAEAFF.

This clone turned up a few times. An end of the junction does not agree with germline; a read error may underlie this. This chain uses TRBV7-9 with TRBJ2-7; 9 nucleotides align to TRBD2. The CDR3 sequence is 13 residues long. Germline V gene lookup returns CDR1 SEHNR and CDR2 FQNEAQ (reference sequence). The CDR3 nucleotides read TGTTCCAGCAGTCAGACTAGCGGCTACGAGCAGTACTTC. The encoded protein is CSSSQTSGYEQYF. Variable domain in full (rest from reference TRBV7-9 and TRBJ2-7): DTGVSQNPRHKITKRGQNVTFRCDPISEHNRLYWYRQTLGQGPEFLTYFQNEAQLEKSRLLSDRFSAERPKGSFSTLEIQRTEQGDSAMYLCSSSQTSGYEQYFGPGTRLTVT.

The J gene is TRBJ1-1, the V gene TRBV27, with a weak D call TRBD1 (5 bases). The CDR3 has 14 amino acids. The germline gives CDR1 MNHEY, CDR2 SMNVEV (reference sequence). V was trimmed by 3 bases and J by 1 base, leaving 9 bases between them. The CDR3 sequence: CASSFQRGNTEAFF. The CDR3 region has the DNA TGTGCCAGCAGTTTCCAAAGGGGGAACACTGAAGCTTTCTTT.

Written as DNA, the CDR3 is TGTGCCAGCAGCTTCCTTAGGGGGAGCACCGGGGAGCTGTTTTTT. Translating gives CASSFLRGSTGELFF. The rearrangement joins TRBV7-3 to TRBJ2-2; D may be TRBD1 (6 bases). Trimming stripped 3 bases from V and 4 bases from J, with 12 bases between. The V gene's germline CDR1 is SGHTA and CDR2 FQGTGA. This CDR3 is built from 15 residues.

V gene TRBV6-6 combines with J gene TRBJ2-7; D is possibly TRBD1 (6 bases). The germline V gene has CDR1 MNHNY and CDR2 SVGAGI (reference sequence). V lost 0 bases and J 3 bases, leaving 6 bases between the germline ends. The CDR3 is 13 amino acids. In nucleotides, the CDR3 is TGTGCCAGCAGTTACTCGGACAGCTACGAGCAGTACTTC. This translates into CASSYSDSYEQYF.

This sequence joins TRBV28 and TRBJ2-1, with 8 bases matching TRBD2. Germline V gene sequence: CDR1 MDHEN, CDR2 SYDVKM. The CDR3 extends over 14 amino acids. V was clipped by 6 bases and J by 4 bases; unmatched bases: 5. CDR3 nucleotides: TGTGCCAGCAGATTTAGCGGGACTTACAATGAGCAGTTCTTC. It yields the protein CASRFSGTYNEQFF.

The V and J genes are TRBV6-1 and TRBJ1-5; 9 nucleotides agree with TRBD1. With V trimmed by 1 base and J by 4 bases, 5 bases remained unmatched. The CDR3 loop spans 16 amino acids. CDR1 and CDR2 (germline): MNHNS, SASEGT. The CDR3 sequence: CASSEEGGTGNQPQHF. DNA for the CDR3: TGTGCCAGCAGTGAAGAGGGGGGGACAGGGAATCAGCCCCAGCATTTT.

Notes on this clone: This sample includes further DNA sequences coding for the same CDR3. The chain has TRBV30 and TRBJ1-4, with 10 bases identical to TRBD1. Germline CDR1 is GTSNPN and CDR2 is SVGIG (reference sequence). The V and J ends lost 1 base and 4 bases, in that order; junction bases with no gene match: 12. CDR3 length: 18 residues. The CDR3 here is CAWSGKKGGQGINEKLFF. CDR3 bases: TGTGCCTGGAGTGGAAAGAAAGGGGGACAGGGGATTAATGAAAAACTGTTTTTT.

This chain joins TRBV20-1 and TRBJ1-2, with TRBD1 matching 7 bases. Germline lookup yields CDR1 DFQATT and CDR2 SNEGSKA (reference sequence). The CDR3 is 11 amino acids. The CDR3 DNA reads as TGCAGCGTGACAGGGAACTATGGCTACACCTTC. Translation gives CSVTGNYGYTF.